This paragraph covers one T cell receptor beta chain sequence. Its antigen remains unidentified. Here immunoSEQ multiplex PCR was the method, and the copy in TCRdb shows in-frame clones only, minus some. The sample lists approximately 93,000 clones; approximately 89% were seen once. The data were taken from a study of T cell responses to AZD1222 COVID-19 vaccine. The germline CDR1 and CDR2 sequences are MDHEN and SYDVKM. CDR3 length equals 13 residues. V shed 6 bases, J shed 7 bases, and the junction held 8 bases outside the gene matches. Study findings and constraints: Targeting of unmutated variant regions was reportedly seen in nearly half of spike-specific TCRs. Repertoire sampling was restricted to post-peak T cell response timepoints. The donor group comprised mostly white British people and more females; the analysis possibly underestimated clonal diversity.

Investigators merged groups given second doses at roughly 4 or roughly 12 weeks. The sequence derives from an adult who received the AZD1222 COVID-19 vaccine. The rearrangement links TRBV28 to TRBJ1-2, with 7 bases aligning to TRBD1. Source: peripheral blood, taken 28 days after the second AZD1222 dose. The CDR3 coding sequence is TGTGCCAGCAGATCAGGGGGGCTAGGTGGCTACACCTTC. Its translation is CASRSGGLGGYTF.